One and the same sample provided the 27 T cell receptor beta chains below, sequenced in a study of blood T cell repertoires in COVID-19. Sequenced by immunoSEQ multiplex PCR; TCRdb stores in-frame clones only, minus some. The table has about 200,000 clones, approximately 87% seen once. Sequencing input: peripheral blood. The receptors were gathered from a man in his fifties or sixties who had recovered from COVID-19.

The chain recombines TRBV9 with TRBJ2-7; D possibly corresponds to TRBD2 (6 bases). Trimming shortened V by 4 bases and J by 3 bases, and 20 bases separated the two germline ends. Germline CDR1 SGDLS, CDR2 YYNGEE. CDR3 length: 16 residues. The CDR3 DNA reads as TGTGCCAGCAGCCCTATAACCGGGACTGCCCTCTACGAGCAGTACTTC. Protein sequence: CASSPITGTALYEQYF. The full variable domain, rest sourced from reference TRBV9 and TRBJ2-7, is DSGVTQTPKHLITATGQRVTLRCSPRSGDLSVYWYQQSLDQGLQFLIQYYNGEERAKGNILERFSAQQFPDLHSELNLSSLELGDSALYFCASSPITGTALYEQYFGPGTRLTVT.

The chain recombines TRBV6-5 with TRBJ2-7, with 8 bases fitting TRBD2. The CDR3 is made up of 14 amino acids. Unmatched junction bases numbered 9, after V lost 8 bases and J lost 3 bases. Germline assignment: CDR1 MNHEY and CDR2 SVGAGI. CDR3 amino acids: CASGPLAGIYEQYF. The CDR3 nucleotides read TGTGCCAGCGGCCCCCTAGCGGGCATCTACGAGCAGTACTTC.

Concerning this clone itself: Other DNA sequences in this sample translate to the same CDR3. The chain joins TRBV30 to TRBJ1-5; the D is unclear. Trimming took 3 bases from V and 2 from J, leaving 8 bases between them. The CDR3 sequence is 13 residues long. CDR1 and CDR2 from the germline V gene are GTSNPN and SVGIG (reference sequence). Here the CDR3 reads CAWSGQGNQPQHF. The CDR3, as DNA: TGTGCCTGGAGCGGCCAGGGCAATCAGCCCCAGCATTTT.

V is TRBV19 and J is TRBJ2-7; 7 positions agree with TRBD1. The V and J ends lost 8 bases and 3 bases, in that order; junction bases with no gene match: 4. Germline loops: CDR1 LNHDA, CDR2 SQIVND (reference sequence). The CDR3 length is 12 residues. Written as DNA, the CDR3 is TGTGCCAGTTCCGACAGGGACTACGAGCAGTACTTC. This encodes CASSDRDYEQYF.

In this sample, this clone turned up once. The chain carries TRBV5-1 and TRBJ2-1, with D possibly matching TRBD1 (6 bases). The CDR3 is 13 amino acids. Looked up from germline, CDR1 is SGHRS and CDR2 is YFSETQ. Deletions cut 4 bases from V and 5 bases from J, with 10 bases between. The CDR3 protein is CASSRDNDNEQFF. The CDR3 DNA follows: TGCGCCAGCAGCAGGGACAACGACAATGAGCAGTTCTTC.

This rearrangement joins TRBV4-2 to TRBJ1-2; the match to TRBD1 covers 7 bases. Germline CDR1 is LGHNA and CDR2 is YNFKEQ. The CDR3 totals 15 residues. V dropped 2 bases and J dropped 4; count of bases not matched to a gene: 7. In DNA form, the CDR3 reads TGTGCCAGCAGCCAACAGGGACAGAGTTTCTATGGCTACACCTTC. Its protein is CASSQQGQSFYGYTF.

The chain employs TRBV13 and TRBJ1-2; possibly TRBD1 for D (5 bases). Trimming took off 2 bases at V and 4 bases at J, with 11 bases between the two ends. The CDR3 extends over 14 amino acids. Germline lookup yields CDR1 PRHDT and CDR2 FYEKMQ (reference sequence). The CDR3 region is CASSLQGVGYGYTF. The CDR3 DNA sequence: TGTGCCAGCAGCTTACAAGGGGTTGGCTATGGCTACACCTTC.

The CDR3 reads CATSDLAESSYNEQFF. CDR3 nucleotides: TGTGCCACCAGTGATTTAGCGGAGAGCTCCTACAATGAGCAGTTCTTC. V usage is TRBV24-1 and J usage is TRBJ2-1, with a possible D match to TRBD2 (5 bases). Germline V gene data show CDR1 as KGHDR and CDR2 as SFDVKD. V was trimmed by 1 base and J by 0 bases, leaving 9 bases between them. CDR3 length equals 16 residues.

This chain uses TRBV11-2 with TRBJ2-7; 7 nucleotides match TRBD1. This CDR3 is 14 amino acids long. Germline V gene sequence: CDR1 SGHAT, CDR2 FQNNGV. After removal of 4 bases from V and 5 bases from J, the junction contained 8 bases not matched to a gene. DNA for the CDR3: TGTGCCAGCAGCTCAACAGGGGTCGGCCACGAGCAGTACTTC. Translation gives CASSSTGVGHEQYF.

The chain employs TRBV30 and TRBJ2-2; 7 nucleotides align to TRBD1. CDR3 size: 18 residues. After removal of 2 bases from V and 3 bases from J, the junction contained 15 bases not matched to a gene. The germline gives CDR1 GTSNPN, CDR2 SVGIG (reference sequence). CDR3 bases: TGTGCCTGGAGTCCGAGACAGGGATTCTCCCTGGACACCGGGGAGCTGTTTTTT. Its translation: CAWSPRQGFSLDTGELFF.

The rearrangement joins TRBV4-2 to TRBJ1-2; 8 bases align to TRBD1. This CDR3 is 14 amino acids long. The germline V gene encodes CDR1 LGHNA and CDR2 YNFKEQ. The V segment lost 0 bases and the J segment 5 bases; nucleotides outside the gene matches: 2. CDR3 region: CASSQDGQGYGYTF. The CDR3 bases are TGTGCCAGCAGCCAAGACGGACAGGGATATGGCTACACCTTC.

V is TRBV4-3 and J is TRBJ1-5, with D perhaps matching TRBD1 (5 bases). Trimming cost V 0 bases and J 2 bases, with 8 bases left between them. The CDR3 spans 15 residues. Germline V CDR1 and CDR2: LGHNA, YSLEER. CDR3 protein: CASSQEEGRNQPQHF. CDR3 nucleotides: TGCGCCAGCAGCCAAGAGGAGGGGCGCAATCAGCCCCAGCATTTT.

This chain connects TRBV28 to TRBJ2-7, with 7 bases identical to TRBD1. Losses at the gene ends were 5 bases for V and 5 bases for J; bases not matched to a gene: 12. Germline-derived CDR1 and CDR2 are MDHEN and SYDVKM. This CDR3 region has 15 residues. The CDR3 DNA reads as TGTGCCAGCAGTCTACCCAGACAGGGAGCGCACGAGCAGTACTTC. Its translation: CASSLPRQGAHEQYF. Filled out from reference TRBV28 and TRBJ2-7, the complete variable domain reads DVKVTQSSRYLVKRTGEKVFLECVQDMDHENMFWYRQDPGLGLRLIYFSYDVKMKEKGDIPEGYSVSREKKERFSLILESASTNQTSMYLCASSLPRQGAHEQYFGPGTRLTVT.

J is TRBJ2-1 and V is TRBV27, with D unresolved. Germline-derived CDR1 and CDR2 are MNHEY and SMNVEV (reference sequence). The CDR3 totals 17 residues. The germline V and J ends were trimmed by 5 bases and 0 bases, with 17 bases remaining between them. The DNA for the CDR3 is TGTGCCAGCAGTGGCCAGCCCAGGATAAGCTCCTACAATGAGCAGTTCTTC. It codes for CASSGQPRISSYNEQFF.

This chain links TRBV27 with TRBJ2-7; 8 nucleotides agree with TRBD1. J was trimmed by 2 bases and V by 3 bases; bases with no gene match: 6. The CDR3 consists of 15 residues. CDR1 MNHEY and CDR2 SMNVEV come from the germline V gene (reference sequence). This CDR3 reads CASSFSGTGAYEQYF. The CDR3 DNA sequence: TGTGCCAGCAGTTTCTCCGGGACAGGCGCCTACGAGCAGTACTTC.

V usage is TRBV18 and J usage is TRBJ2-7; perhaps TRBD1 as D (5 bases). The CDR3 consists of 13 residues. The germline V and J ends were trimmed by 4 bases and 2 bases, with 9 bases remaining between them. Looked up from germline, CDR1 is KGHSH and CDR2 is LQKENI. The CDR3 spells CASSRRATYEQYF. As DNA, the CDR3 is TGTGCCAGCTCACGCAGGGCCACCTACGAGCAGTACTTC.

The chain uses TRBV19 and TRBJ1-5; a weak D match, TRBD1 (5 bases). Trimming cost V 3 bases and J 7 bases, with 7 bases left between them. There are 12 residues in the CDR3. The germline CDR1 and CDR2 sequences are LNHDA and SQIVND (reference sequence). CDR3 region: CASSIPGQPQHF. CDR3 sequence (DNA): TGTGCCAGTAGTATTCCAGGGCAGCCCCAGCATTTT.

The J gene is TRBJ2-1, the V gene TRBV20-1, with D hard to call. In germline, CDR1 is DFQATT, CDR2 SNEGSKA (reference sequence). This CDR3 comprises 12 residues. Trimming removed 3 bases from V and 6 bases from J, with 9 bases in between. The DNA of the CDR3 is TGCAGTGCTAGTGCTCCCCTCAATGAGCAGTTCTTC. Its translation: CSASAPLNEQFF.

V gene TRBV30 combines with J gene TRBJ2-4; D is possibly TRBD2 (5 bases). CDR1 and CDR2 from the germline V gene are GTSNPN and SVGIG (reference sequence). Between the trimmed V and J ends, which lost 5 bases and 0 bases, there was a span of 14 bases. CDR3 length: 15 amino acids. DNA for the CDR3: TGTGCCTGGGGAGGACTGAGCCTAGCCAAAAACATTCAGTACTTC. Amino acid sequence: CAWGGLSLAKNIQYF.

The J gene is TRBJ1-1, the V gene TRBV5-5, with 9 bases matching TRBD1. The CDR3 loop spans 15 amino acids. Germline CDR1 is SGHKS and CDR2 is YYEKEE (reference sequence). J lost 4 bases, V lost 4 bases, and 8 bases had no gene match. DNA of the CDR3: TGTGCCAGCAGCCGGGGACAGGGTGAGGGCACTGAAGCTTTCTTT. This gives the protein CASSRGQGEGTEAFF.

This chain links TRBV5-1 with TRBJ2-3, with D tentatively TRBD2 (5 bases). V shed 0 bases and J shed 3 bases, with 5 bases lying between them. CDR1 is SGHRS, CDR2 YFSETQ, per germline. The CDR3 totals 13 residues. The CDR3 sequence: CASSLVATDTQYF. The CDR3 DNA follows: TGCGCCAGCAGCTTGGTAGCGACAGATACGCAGTATTTT.

The gene calls are TRBV6-5 and TRBJ1-6; no clear D. Germline lookup yields CDR1 MNHEY and CDR2 SVGAGI. Trimming removed 6 bases at V and 7 bases at J, with 13 bases between. The CDR3 length is 14 residues. CDR3 sequence (DNA): TGTGCCAGCAGCCAGATGGCGGCGAATTCACCCCTCCACTTT. Translation: CASSQMAANSPLHF.

This clone was recorded a few times. CDR3: CASSLFGLYSYNEQFF. CDR3 bases: TGTGCCAGCAGCTTGTTTGGACTCTACTCCTACAATGAGCAGTTCTTC. The chain employs TRBV5-6 and TRBJ2-1; D may be TRBD2 (5 bases). V gave up 1 base and J gave up 0 bases, with 11 bases separating them. Germline assignment: CDR1 SGHDT and CDR2 YYEEEE. The CDR3 sequence is 16 residues long.

The CDR3 is CASSSPLGVRTDTQYF. The CDR3 bases are TGTGCCAGCAGCTCGCCCCTGGGAGTGCGAACAGATACGCAGTATTTT. This rearrangement joins TRBV7-6 to TRBJ2-3; D might be TRBD2 (5 bases). Germline V gene lookup returns CDR1 SGHVS and CDR2 FNYEAQ. Trimming pared 4 bases from V and 3 bases from J, leaving 17 bases between. The CDR3 length is 16 residues.

The chain uses TRBV10-2 and TRBJ1-5; 12 nucleotides line up with TRBD1. Trimming cost V 5 bases and J 6 bases; bases outside gene matches: 5. Germline loops: CDR1 WSHSY, CDR2 SAAADI. The CDR3 contains 15 residues. CDR3 amino acids: CASSNPGQGAQPQHF. The DNA of the CDR3 is TGCGCCAGCAGTAACCCGGGACAGGGGGCTCAGCCCCAGCATTTT.

The J gene is TRBJ2-3, the V gene TRBV27; D call uncertain. In germline, CDR1 is MNHEY, CDR2 SMNVEV (reference sequence). V was trimmed by 1 base and J by 3 bases, leaving 5 bases between them. The CDR3 runs to 13 residues. CDR3 nucleotide sequence: TGTGCCAGCAGTTTATGGGCTACAGATACGCAGTATTTT. Amino acid sequence: CASSLWATDTQYF.

The chain couples TRBV7-2 to TRBJ2-7; D possibly corresponds to TRBD2 (6 bases). The CDR3 has 14 amino acids. CDR1 is SGHTA and CDR2 is FQGNSA in the germline V gene. V was pared by 4 bases and J by 6 bases, with 16 bases between. The CDR3 DNA follows: TGTGCCAGCAGCTCTCAAGGAGGGGCGGCCGAGCAGTACTTC. The encoded protein is CASSSQGGAAEQYF.